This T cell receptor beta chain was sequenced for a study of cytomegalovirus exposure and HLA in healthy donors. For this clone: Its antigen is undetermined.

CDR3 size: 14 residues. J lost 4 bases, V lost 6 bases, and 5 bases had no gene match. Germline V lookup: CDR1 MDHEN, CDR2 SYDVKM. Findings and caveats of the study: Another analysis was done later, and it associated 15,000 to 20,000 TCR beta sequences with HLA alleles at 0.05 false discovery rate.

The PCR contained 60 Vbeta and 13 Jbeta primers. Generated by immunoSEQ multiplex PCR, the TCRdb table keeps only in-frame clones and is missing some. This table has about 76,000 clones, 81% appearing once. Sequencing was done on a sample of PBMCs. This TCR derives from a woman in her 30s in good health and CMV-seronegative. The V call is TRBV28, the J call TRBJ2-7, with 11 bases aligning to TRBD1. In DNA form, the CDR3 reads TGTGCCAGCAGGTCCGGACAGGGGGCGTACGAGCAGTACTTC. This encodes CASRSGQGAYEQYF.